The 2 T cell receptor beta chains in this list originate from one sample, sequenced in a study of blood T cell repertoires in COVID-19 (dated by TCRdb to about 2020). Library construction relied on the immunoSEQ multiplex PCR assay. The table comes from immuneACCESS by way of TCRdb, which keeps in-frame sequences with V and J called. Part of the clones is missing from these tables; in studies checked, under half for an unresolved V gene and the rest for unknown reasons. This sample lists some 97,000 clones; 90% were detected once. The ten most abundant clones make up 5.1% of the sample. The specimen was peripheral blood. The receptors derive from a man aged 45-65 years with acute or convalescent COVID-19.

The chain joins TRBV10-3 to TRBJ2-7; 10 positions match TRBD1. Germline loops: CDR1 ENHRY, CDR2 SYGVKD. This CDR3 contains 12 residues. Trimming cost V 11 bases and J 3 bases; bases outside gene matches: 4. The CDR3 coding sequence is TGTGCCGCCGGGACAGGGGACTACGAGCAGTACTTC. Translating it yields CAAGTGDYEQYF.

The V and J genes are TRBV10-2 and TRBJ2-5, with 8 positions matching TRBD1. The CDR3 is made up of 15 amino acids. Germline V gene lookup returns CDR1 WSHSY and CDR2 SAAADI. J lost 3 bases, V lost 6 bases, and 9 bases had no gene match. For the CDR3, the DNA is TGCGCCAGCAGCCCCCCAGAGACAGGGGAAGAGACCCAGTACTTC. It specifies CASSPPETGEETQYF.